This T cell receptor beta chain is drawn from a study of CD8+ T cells in alopecia areata. Study-level information: Patients received oral tofacitinib, 5 to 10 mg twice daily, for moderate-to-severe alopecia areata. Notes on the study in general: Lesional tissue from the scalp (especially in alopecia totalis/universalis) showed higher clonality than normal scalp. Both scalp clonality and the expanded CD8+ clones among the top 100 showed a significant decrease with tofacitinib.

To note about this clone: No antigen is known for it.

The CDR3 has 16 amino acids. Looked up from germline, CDR1 is GTSNPN and CDR2 is SVGIG (reference sequence). The V segment lost 1 base and the J segment 11 bases; nucleotides outside the gene matches: 16. As for treatment: oral pan-JAK inhibitor, 5-10 mg twice daily. Extraction of RNA preceded its reverse transcription into cDNA, which served as the sequencing template. Sequencing used immunoSEQ multiplex PCR; TCRdb keeps in-frame clones, though not all of them. Of 150,000 to 200,000 clones listed, roughly 60% were seen once; the top ten hold 16%. The source is a human donor with alopecia areata. The sample was CD4+ T cells sorted from blood, taken at approximately week 55, from a patient treated with tofacitinib. The rearrangement uses TRBV30 and TRBJ1-5; TRBD1 agrees at 8 bases. This CDR3 reads CAWSEFVGTGLKSQHF. The CDR3 DNA follows: TGTGCCTGGAGTGAATTCGTGGGGACAGGCCTTAAGTCCCAGCATTTT.